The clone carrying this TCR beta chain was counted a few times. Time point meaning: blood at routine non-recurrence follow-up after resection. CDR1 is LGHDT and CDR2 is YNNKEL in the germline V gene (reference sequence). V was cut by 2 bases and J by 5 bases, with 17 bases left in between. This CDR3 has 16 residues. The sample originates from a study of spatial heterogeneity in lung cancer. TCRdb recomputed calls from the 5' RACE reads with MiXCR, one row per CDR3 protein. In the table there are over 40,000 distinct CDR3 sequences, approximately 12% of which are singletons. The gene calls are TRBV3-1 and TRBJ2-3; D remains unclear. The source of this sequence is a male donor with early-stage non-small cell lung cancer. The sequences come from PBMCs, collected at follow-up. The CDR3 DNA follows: TGTGCCAGCAGCCAACGCGTTAGCTCTTTGGGAGATACGCAGTATTTT. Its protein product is CASSQRVSSLGDTQYF.